This TCR beta chain was sequenced for a study of esophageal squamous cell carcinoma under preoperative chemotherapy. The study's findings and limits: Chemotherapy was followed by significantly higher TCR diversity in peripheral T cells only, not tumor-infiltrating lymphocytes. After paclitaxel-nedaplatin, abundant clones were more likely to contract than amplify.

TCRdb reanalysed the PCR reads using MiXCR and keeps one entry per CDR3 protein. In the table there are approximately 30,000 distinct CDR3 sequences, roughly 50% of which are singletons. With regard to this clonotype: Its specificity is unknown. A junction end diverges from the germline sequence, so it may reflect a read error.

Time point: before preoperative PTX-NDP chemotherapy. The receptor was isolated from a human donor with esophageal squamous cell carcinoma. The donor label of this sample is uncertain. The sample was taken from a patient given preoperative chemotherapy.

The CDR3 coding sequence is TGTGCCAGGAGCTCAGGAGGCAGGGGCAAAGATACCCAGTATTTT. It yields the protein CARSSGGRGKDTQYF. V usage is TRBV7-6 and J usage is TRBJ2-3; D might be TRBD1 (6 bases). The CDR3 is 15 amino acids. CDR1 and CDR2 from the germline V gene are SGHVS and FNYEAQ.